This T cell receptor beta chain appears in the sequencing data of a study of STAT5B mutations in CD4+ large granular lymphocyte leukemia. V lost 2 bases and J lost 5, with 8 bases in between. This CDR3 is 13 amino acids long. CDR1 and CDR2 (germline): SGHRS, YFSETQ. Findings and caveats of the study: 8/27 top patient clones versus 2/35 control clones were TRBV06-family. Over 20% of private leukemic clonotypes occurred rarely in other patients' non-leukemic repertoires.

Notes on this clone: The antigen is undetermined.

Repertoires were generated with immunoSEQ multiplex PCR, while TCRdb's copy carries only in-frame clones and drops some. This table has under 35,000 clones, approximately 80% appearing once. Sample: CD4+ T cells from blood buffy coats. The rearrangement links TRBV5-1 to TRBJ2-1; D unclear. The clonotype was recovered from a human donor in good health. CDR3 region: CASSFGRNNEQFF. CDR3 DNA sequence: TGCGCCAGCAGCTTCGGGCGGAACAATGAGCAGTTCTTC.